This TCR beta chain was recorded in a study of identical twins. Study-wide results and caveats: Twin pairs had excess sharing that was weaker in beta out-of-frame sequences. Conclusions came from cross-sectional statistical analysis, not from following the same donors.

The germline V gene encodes CDR1 SGHRS and CDR2 YFSETQ. This CDR3 region has 15 residues. The V gene end was trimmed by 6 bases and the J gene end by 4 bases; junction bases not matched to a gene: 7. TCRdb reanalysed the 5' RACE reads using MiXCR and keeps one entry per CDR3 protein. The data hold 600,000 to 850,000 distinct CDR3 sequences, with approximately 18% observed a single time. A remark on this clonotype: Its specificity is not known.

The same sample was also used in a study of T cells expressing NK-cell markers. As reported in that work: TCR beta repertoires came from sorted CD3+CD56+NKG2C+, CD3+CD56+NKG2C- and CD3+CD56-NKG2C+ T cells. The eight sequenced donors comprised seven who were HCMV-seropositive and one who was seronegative.

The sample consisted of PBMCs. The clonotype comes from a woman under 30 in good health. V is TRBV5-1 and J is TRBJ2-1, with TRBD2 matching over 10 bases. The CDR3 loop reads CASISGTSEYNEQFF. DNA for the CDR3: TGCGCCAGCATCTCCGGGACTAGCGAGTACAATGAGCAGTTCTTC.